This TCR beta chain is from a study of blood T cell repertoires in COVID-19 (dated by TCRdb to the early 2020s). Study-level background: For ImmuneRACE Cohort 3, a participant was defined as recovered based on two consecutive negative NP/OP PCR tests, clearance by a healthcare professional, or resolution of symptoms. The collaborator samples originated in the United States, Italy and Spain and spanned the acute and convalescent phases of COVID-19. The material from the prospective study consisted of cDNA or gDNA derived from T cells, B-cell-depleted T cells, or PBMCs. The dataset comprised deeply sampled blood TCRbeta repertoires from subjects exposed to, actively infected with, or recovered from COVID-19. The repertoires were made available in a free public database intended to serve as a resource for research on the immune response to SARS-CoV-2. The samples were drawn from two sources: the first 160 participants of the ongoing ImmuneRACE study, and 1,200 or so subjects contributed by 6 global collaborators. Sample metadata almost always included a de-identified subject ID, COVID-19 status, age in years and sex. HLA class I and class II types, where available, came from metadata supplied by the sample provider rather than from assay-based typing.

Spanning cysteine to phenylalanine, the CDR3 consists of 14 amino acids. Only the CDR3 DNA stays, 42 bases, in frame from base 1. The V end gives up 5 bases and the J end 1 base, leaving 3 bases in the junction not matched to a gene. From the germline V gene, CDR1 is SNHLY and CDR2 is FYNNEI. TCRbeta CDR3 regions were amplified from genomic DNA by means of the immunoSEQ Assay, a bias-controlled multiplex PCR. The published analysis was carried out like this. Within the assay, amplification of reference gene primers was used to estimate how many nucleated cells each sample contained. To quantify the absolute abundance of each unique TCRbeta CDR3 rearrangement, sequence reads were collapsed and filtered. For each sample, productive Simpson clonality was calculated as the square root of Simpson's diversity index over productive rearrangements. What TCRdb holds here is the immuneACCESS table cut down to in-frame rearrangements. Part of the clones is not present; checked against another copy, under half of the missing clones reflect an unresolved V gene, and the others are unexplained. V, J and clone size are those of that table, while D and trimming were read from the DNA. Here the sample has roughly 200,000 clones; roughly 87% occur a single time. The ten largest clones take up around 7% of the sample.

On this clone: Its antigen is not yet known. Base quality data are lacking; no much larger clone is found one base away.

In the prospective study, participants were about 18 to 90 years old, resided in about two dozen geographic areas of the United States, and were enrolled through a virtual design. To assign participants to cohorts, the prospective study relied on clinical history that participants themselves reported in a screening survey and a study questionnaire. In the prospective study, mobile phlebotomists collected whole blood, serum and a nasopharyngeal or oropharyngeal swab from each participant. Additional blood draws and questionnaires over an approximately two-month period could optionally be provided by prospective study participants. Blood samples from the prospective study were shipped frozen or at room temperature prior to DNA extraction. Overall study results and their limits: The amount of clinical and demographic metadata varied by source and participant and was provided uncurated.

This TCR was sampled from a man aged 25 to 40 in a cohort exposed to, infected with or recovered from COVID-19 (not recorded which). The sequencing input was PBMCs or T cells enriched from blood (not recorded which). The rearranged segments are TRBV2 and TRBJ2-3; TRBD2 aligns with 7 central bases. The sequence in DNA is TGTGCCAGCAGTAGCGGGATCCGCACAGATACGCAGTATTTT. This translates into CASSSGIRTDTQYF. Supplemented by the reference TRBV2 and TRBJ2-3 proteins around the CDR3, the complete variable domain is EPEVTQTPSHQVTQMGQEVILRCVPISNHLYFYWYRQILGQKVEFLVSFYNNEISEKSEIFDDQFSVERPDGSNFTLKIRSTKLEDSAMYFCASSSGIRTDTQYFGPGTRLTVL.